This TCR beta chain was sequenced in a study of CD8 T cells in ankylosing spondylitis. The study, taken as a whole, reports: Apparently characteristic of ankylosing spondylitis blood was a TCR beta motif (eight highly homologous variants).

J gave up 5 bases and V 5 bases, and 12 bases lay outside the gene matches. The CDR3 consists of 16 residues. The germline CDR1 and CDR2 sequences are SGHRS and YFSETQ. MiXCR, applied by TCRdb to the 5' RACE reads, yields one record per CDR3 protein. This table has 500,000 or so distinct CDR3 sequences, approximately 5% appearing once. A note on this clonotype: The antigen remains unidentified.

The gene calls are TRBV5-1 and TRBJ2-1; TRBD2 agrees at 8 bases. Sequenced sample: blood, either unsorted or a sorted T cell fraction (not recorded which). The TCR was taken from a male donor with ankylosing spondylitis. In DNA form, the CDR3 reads TGCGCCAGCAGTCCGGGCAGGACTAGCCGTGACAATGAGCAGTTCTTC. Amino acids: CASSPGRTSRDNEQFF.